This T cell receptor beta chain was retrieved from a study of cytomegalovirus exposure and HLA in healthy donors. Across the whole study: Around 78 million unique TCRs, all from HLA-typed donors, were included in an early release of the data. Whole-study results and caveats: An Asian-associated ancestry cluster reportedly showed fewer N-insertions than the approximately 660-donor mean in a later analysis. The study flagged roughly 150 TCR beta chains as cytomegalovirus-associated.

Among the donors, all were healthy bone marrow donors. The PCR ran on 60 Vbeta and 13 Jbeta primers. The protocol was immunoSEQ multiplex PCR, while the TCRdb copy is restricted to in-frame clones and leaves out a portion. The sample contains around 100,000 clones, about 68% of which appear only once. The trim removed 1 base at V and 4 bases at J, leaving 6 bases unmatched. The CDR3 runs 17 residues. The germline V gene encodes CDR1 SGHTA and CDR2 FQGNSA. With respect to this clone: What it recognizes is unknown.

What was sequenced was PBMCs. The chain recombines TRBV7-2 with TRBJ2-1, with 11 nucleotides matching TRBD2. The source of this sequence is a woman in her thirties or forties in good health and CMV-seropositive. The CDR3 loop reads CASSLGVSGRGYNEQFF. The CDR3 nucleotides read TGTGCCAGCAGCTTAGGAGTTAGCGGGAGGGGGTACAATGAGCAGTTCTTC. Together with reference TRBV7-2 and TRBJ2-1, the CDR3 gives the full variable domain: GAGVSQSPSNKVTEKGKDVELRCDPISGHTALYWYRQSLGQGLEFLIYFQGNSAPDKSGLPSDRFSAERTGGSVSTLTIQRTQQEDSAVYLCASSLGVSGRGYNEQFFGPGTRLTVL.